This record concerns one TCR beta chain sequence. Antigen unknown. The entry originates in a study of siplizumab effects on memory and regulatory T cells. The study, taken as a whole, reports: Siplizumab led to significantly less abundant alloreactive sequences that could be traced back to unstimulated CD4+ memory cells. Memory cells seemed less diverse than naive T cells, which seemed major alloresponse contributors. Roughly 75-97% of dividing CD4+ or CD8+ clones were without an attributable naive or memory phenotype. The average Treg-derived proportion among mappable alloreactive CD4+ clones was 68.8% with siplizumab versus 25% to 30% in controls.

CDR1 is MDHEN, CDR2 SYDVKM, per germline. The CDR3 covers 12 residues. The J segment lost 11 bases and the V segment lost 7 bases, leaving 6 bases of the junction unmatched. Data came from immunoSEQ multiplex PCR; TCRdb stores just in-frame clones and leaves some out. This sample carries some 70,000 clones, roughly 88% of them seen once, and the ten largest clones take under 2%. The sequenced sample consisted of Tregs sorted from blood. This TCR derives from a human donor in good health. The chain employs TRBV28 and TRBJ2-4; 9 positions agree with TRBD2. CDR3 coding DNA: TGTGCCAGCAAATCTAGCGGGATTTTTCAGTACTTC. Protein sequence: CASKSSGIFQYF.